The 24 T cell receptor beta chains presented below share a single source sample, sequenced in a study of glioma-infiltrating T cells. The iRepertoire nested amplicon-rescue multiplex PCR amplified TCR alpha and beta CDR3s from RNA. Via MiXCR, TCRdb re-called the multiplex PCR reads, giving one row per CDR3 protein. Of about 140,000 distinct CDR3 sequences in the sample, more than 35% were seen once. The sample comprised glioma tissue, nonneoplastic brain tissue, or PBMCs (not recorded which). All receptors derive from a human donor with low-grade glioma or glioblastoma, undergoing nonglioma brain surgery, or in good health (not recorded which).

The genes are TRBV20-1 and TRBJ2-5; D might be TRBD2 (6 bases). Germline-derived CDR1 and CDR2 are DFQATT and SNEGSKA (reference sequence). With 3 bases removed from V and 5 bases from J, the gap between germline ends came to 16 bases. The CDR3 consists of 14 residues. The chain's CDR3 is CSASSSAGWETQYF. In DNA, the CDR3 is TGCAGTGCTAGCTCCTCGGCGGGATGGGAGACCCAGTACTTC.

The CDR3 sequence is CSARTSGETQYF. DNA of the CDR3: TGCAGTGCTAGGACTAGCGGGGAGACCCAGTACTTC. The V call is TRBV20-1, the J call TRBJ2-5; TRBD2 agrees at 10 bases. Germline V gene lookup returns CDR1 DFQATT and CDR2 SNEGSKA (reference sequence). After removal of 3 bases from V and 5 bases from J, the junction contained 0 bases not matched to a gene. The CDR3 length is 12 residues.

This clonotype showed up just a few times. This chain joins TRBV12-3 or TRBV12-4 and TRBJ2-5; weak D call: TRBD2 (6 bases). The CDR3 has 14 amino acids. Deletions cut 1 base from V and 1 base from J, with 7 bases between. For the CDR3, the DNA is TGTGCCAGCAGTTTAGGGGACTTCCAAGAGACCCAGTACTTC. Amino acids: CASSLGDFQETQYF.

V usage is TRBV4-1 and J usage is TRBJ2-3; 10 nucleotides align to TRBD2. CDR3 length: 18 residues. Germline CDR1 reads MGHRA; CDR2 reads YSYEKL. Trimming took 2 bases from V and 5 from J; bases not matched to a gene: 13. This chain's CDR3 is CASSQPGRRLAGVDTQYF. The CDR3 DNA reads as TGCGCCAGCAGCCAACCCGGGCGGAGGCTAGCGGGAGTAGATACGCAGTATTTT.

The genes are TRBV15 and TRBJ2-5, with 8 positions matching TRBD1. CDR3 length equals 14 residues. J lost 5 bases, V lost 5 bases, and 7 bases had no gene match. CDR1 LNHNV and CDR2 YYDKDF come from the germline V gene (reference sequence). Here the CDR3 DNA reads TGTGCCACCAGCGGACGGACAGGGTGGGAGACCCAGTACTTC. It encodes CATSGRTGWETQYF.

On this clonotype: A clone one base away is much larger, so this may be a read error. The chain has TRBV6-6 and TRBJ2-6; D ambiguous. CDR1 and CDR2 from the germline V gene are MNHNY and SVGAGI (reference sequence). The CDR3 is 13 residues long. CDR3: CAGSISGANVLTF. Written as DNA, the CDR3 is TGTGCCGGCAGTATCTCTGGGGCCAACGTCCTGACTTTC.

The chain couples TRBV7-2 to TRBJ2-5; TRBD2 might be the D (7 bases). The CDR3 is made up of 15 amino acids. Trimming stripped 1 base from V and 4 bases from J, with 13 bases between. In germline, CDR1 is SGHTA, CDR2 FQGNSA. The CDR3 reads CASSLVFGGLETQYF. The CDR3 nucleotides are TGTGCCAGCAGCTTAGTTTTCGGGGGGCTAGAGACCCAGTACTTC.

This clonotype was detected ten times or more. The genes are TRBV6-1 and TRBJ2-1; TRBD2 matches at 14 bases. CDR1 and CDR2 (germline): MNHNS, SASEGT. This CDR3 region has 15 residues. Trimming removed 9 bases from V and 6 bases from J; junction bases left unmatched: 7. Written as DNA, the CDR3 is TGTGCCAGTCAAGATGGGACTAGCGGGGGCAATGAGCAGTTCTTC. Protein sequence: CASQDGTSGGNEQFF.

The chain uses TRBV7-2 and TRBJ1-1, with D perhaps matching TRBD1 (6 bases). Trimming pared 5 bases from V and 4 bases from J, leaving 14 bases between. This CDR3 region has 14 residues. Germline lookup yields CDR1 SGHTA and CDR2 FQGNSA. CDR3 protein: CASSPEGGITEAFF. In DNA form, the CDR3 reads TGTGCCAGCAGCCCTGAAGGGGGTATCACTGAAGCTTTCTTT.

Notes on this clonotype: It is likely a read error, because the conserved phenylalanine at the end of the CDR3 is missing. This chain joins TRBV6-1 and TRBJ1-2; D possibly corresponds to TRBD1 (6 bases). CDR1 and CDR2 from the germline V gene are MNHNS and SASEGT. The CDR3 consists of 13 residues. V was pared by 6 bases and J by 6 bases, with 14 bases between. The chain's CDR3 is CASREQGMNGYTL. The CDR3 bases are TGTGCCAGCAGAGAACAGGGAATGAATGGCTACACCCTC.

This clonotype occurred a few times. The rearrangement links TRBV2 to TRBJ1-1, with D possibly being TRBD1 (5 bases). The CDR3 is made up of 13 amino acids. The V end lost 5 bases, the J end lost 4 bases, and 11 bases lay between the germline ends. CDR1 and CDR2 from the germline V gene are SNHLY and FYNNEI. The CDR3 DNA sequence: TGTGCCAGCAGTCGGGACTGGTCCACTGAAGCTTTCTTT. It translates to CASSRDWSTEAFF.

The gene calls are TRBV6-6 and TRBJ1-5; no reliable D call. Germline CDR1 and CDR2: MNHNY and SVGAGI (reference sequence). V lost 8 bases to trimming and J lost 0 bases, with 8 bases between them. The length of the CDR3 is 13 residues. This CDR3 is CASRVYSNQPQHF. CDR3 DNA: TGTGCCAGCCGGGTATATAGCAATCAGCCCCAGCATTTT.

This clonotype was counted only a few times. The genes are TRBV20-1 and TRBJ2-2; D gene ambiguous. Germline loops: CDR1 DFQATT, CDR2 SNEGSKA (reference sequence). V was pared by 3 bases and J by 2 bases, with 13 bases between. This CDR3 region has 15 residues. CDR3 sequence (DNA): TGCAGTGCTAGTAGTACACAGACAAACACCGGGGAGCTGTTTTTT. Its protein product is CSASSTQTNTGELFF.

This clonotype was counted a few times. The chain is built from TRBV6-1 and TRBJ1-2; 9 positions agree with TRBD1. The CDR3 is 13 residues long. Trimming removed 6 bases from V and 4 bases from J; junction bases left unmatched: 3. Germline V gene sequence: CDR1 MNHNS, CDR2 SASEGT. The CDR3: CASRTQGAYGYTF. In nucleotides, the CDR3 is TGTGCCAGCAGAACACAGGGGGCCTATGGCTACACCTTC.

This clonotype was recorded a few times. The rearrangement joins TRBV6-6 to TRBJ1-5, with TRBD1 matching over 8 bases. CDR1 is MNHNY, CDR2 SVGAGI, per germline (reference sequence). CDR3 size: 15 residues. V dropped 0 bases and J dropped 3; count of bases not matched to a gene: 1. This chain's CDR3 is CASSYSGQVNQPQHF. The CDR3 DNA reads TGTGCCAGCAGTTACTCGGGACAGGTCAATCAGCCCCAGCATTTT.

The chain couples TRBV12-3 or TRBV12-4 to TRBJ1-5, with TRBD1 as a possible D gene (6 bases). Trimming pared 6 bases from V and 3 bases from J, leaving 18 bases between. This CDR3 is built from 16 residues. The CDR3 DNA is TGTGCCAGCAGCCTTGGGGGGGCGCAGAACAATCAGCCCCAGCATTTT. It is translated as CASSLGGAQNNQPQHF.

The genes are TRBV7-2 and TRBJ1-4; tentatively, D is TRBD1 (6 bases). The CDR3 contains 15 residues. Trimming removed 5 bases at V and 4 bases at J, with 14 bases between. Germline values: CDR1 SGHTA, CDR2 FQGNSA. CDR3 loop: CASSPMTGGNEKLFF. Here the CDR3 DNA reads TGTGCCAGCAGCCCAATGACAGGCGGTAATGAAAAACTGTTTTTT.

This clonotype has only a few counts. The chain carries TRBV6-2 or TRBV6-3 and TRBJ2-5; 9 bases align to TRBD2. V lost 5 bases to trimming and J lost 1 base; unmatched junction nucleotides: 2. The germline CDR1 and CDR2 sequences are MNHEY and SVGEGT. CDR3 length equals 14 residues. Here the CDR3 reads CASSEGLAQETQYF. Here the CDR3 DNA reads TGTGCCAGCAGTGAGGGACTAGCCCAAGAGACCCAGTACTTC.

The chain combines TRBV6-1 with TRBJ1-1; the match to TRBD1 covers 7 bases. V trimming: 5 bases; J trimming: 3 bases; junction bases outside the gene matches: 3. Germline V gene data show CDR1 as MNHNS and CDR2 as SASEGT. CDR3 size: 13 residues. The CDR3 protein is CASSNRGHTEAFF. CDR3 DNA sequence: TGTGCCAGCAGTAACAGGGGACACACTGAAGCTTTCTTT.

On this clonotype itself: A read error may account for a junction end that differs from germline. V gene TRBV7-6 combines with J gene TRBJ2-2, with unresolved D. In germline, CDR1 is SGHVS, CDR2 FNYEAQ. CDR3 length: 17 residues. CDR3 residues: CARSLGPGPTNTGELFF. CDR3 DNA: TGTGCCCGCAGCTTAGGCCCGGGCCCCACGAACACCGGGGAGCTGTTTTTT.

V and J are TRBV12-5 and TRBJ2-3; 7 positions agree with TRBD1. With 3 bases clipped from V and 0 bases from J, the junction kept 3 bases outside the gene matches. This CDR3 region has 15 residues. Germline loops: CDR1 LGHNT, CDR2 FRNRAP. CDR3 sequence: CASGLSGQSTDTQYF. The CDR3 DNA is TGTGCTAGTGGTTTATCGGGACAGAGCACAGATACGCAGTATTTT.

This clonotype was detected only a few times. The V and J genes are TRBV4-3 and TRBJ2-7, with 10 bases identical to TRBD1. Germline loops: CDR1 LGHNA, CDR2 YSLEER. This CDR3 contains 15 residues. The V segment lost 4 bases and the J segment 7 bases; nucleotides outside the gene matches: 10. The CDR3, as DNA: TGCGCCAGCAGCCGATCCGGGACAGGGGTCTATGAGCAGTACTTC. It is translated as CASSRSGTGVYEQYF.

V gene TRBV7-2 combines with J gene TRBJ2-3; either TRBD1 or TRBD2 may fit D (6 bases each). The CDR3 runs to 14 residues. The germline gives CDR1 SGHTA, CDR2 FQGNSA. The V gene lost 5 bases and the J gene lost 4 bases, with 13 bases spanning the gap. This CDR3 is CASSPSGAADTQYF. In DNA, the CDR3 is TGTGCCAGCAGCCCTTCGGGGGCCGCAGATACGCAGTATTTT.

The chain links TRBV28 to TRBJ2-3; TRBD2 might be the D (6 bases). V lost 1 base and J 4 bases, leaving 9 bases between the germline ends. CDR3 size: 14 residues. Germline V gene lookup returns CDR1 MDHEN and CDR2 SYDVKM. CDR3 sequence: CASSLLGTPDTQYF. The CDR3 DNA follows: TGTGCCAGCAGTTTATTGGGGACTCCAGATACGCAGTATTTT.